The 26 T cell receptor beta chains below come from one sample, sequenced in a study of blood T cell repertoires in COVID-19. Here immunoSEQ multiplex PCR was the method, and the copy in TCRdb shows in-frame clones only, minus some. The table lists about 320,000 clones, more than 85% of them singletons. Sequencing used PBMCs or T cells enriched from blood (not recorded which). The receptors derive from a woman aged 25 to 39 who had been exposed to COVID-19.

The chain carries TRBV11-3 and TRBJ2-3; D is perhaps TRBD1 (6 bases). Trimming cost V 1 base and J 2 bases, with 13 bases left between them. This CDR3 is 16 amino acids long. Germline values: CDR1 SGHNT, CDR2 YENEEA. The CDR3 DNA reads TGTGCCAGCAGCTTAGGTCCTGGACAGAACACAGATACGCAGTATTTT. Translating gives CASSLGPGQNTDTQYF.

The genes are TRBV7-9 and TRBJ2-1, with TRBD2 matching over 8 bases. The CDR3 runs 15 residues. J was trimmed by 13 bases and V by 4 bases; bases with no gene match: 15. The germline V gene has CDR1 SEHNR and CDR2 FQNEAQ (reference sequence). The DNA for the CDR3 is TGTGCCAGCAGCTCTCGCGGGGGGCCAGGTAGTTTTCAGTTCTTC. The encoded protein is CASSSRGGPGSFQFF.

This chain links TRBV7-9 with TRBJ1-4; 8 positions agree with TRBD1. In germline, CDR1 is SEHNR, CDR2 FQNEAQ (reference sequence). CDR3 size: 16 residues. The V segment lost 5 bases and the J segment 1 base; nucleotides outside the gene matches: 6. CDR3 sequence reads: CASSPGQGRTNEKLFF. The CDR3 DNA follows: TGTGCCAGCAGCCCCGGACAGGGAAGAACTAATGAAAAACTGTTTTTT.

This clone was counted a single time. The gene calls are TRBV30 and TRBJ1-2, with TRBD1 as a possible D gene (5 bases). Germline V lookup: CDR1 GTSNPN, CDR2 SVGIG (reference sequence). The V gene lost 4 bases and the J gene lost 4 bases, with 10 bases spanning the gap. The CDR3 runs 12 residues. CDR3 sequence reads: CAWKGTTYGYTF. The CDR3 bases are TGTGCCTGGAAAGGGACTACCTATGGCTACACCTTC.

This chain links TRBV5-1 with TRBJ2-1; 8 bases align to TRBD2. This CDR3 comprises 14 residues. With 4 bases clipped from V and 8 bases from J, the junction kept 8 bases outside the gene matches. The V gene's germline CDR1 is SGHRS and CDR2 YFSETQ. CDR3 sequence reads: CASSDSGGPDEQFF. CDR3 nucleotides: TGCGCCAGCAGCGACTCGGGGGGGCCGGATGAGCAGTTCTTC.

The rearrangement links TRBV5-5 to TRBJ1-4; TRBD1 might be the D (5 bases). This CDR3 spans 17 amino acids. Germline CDR1 is SGHKS and CDR2 is YYEKEE (reference sequence). V was trimmed by 4 bases and J by 0 bases, leaving 16 bases between them. CDR3 sequence (DNA): TGTGCCAGCAGCGGGGGGTACAAGAGGGCAACTAATGAAAAACTGTTTTTT. Protein sequence: CASSGGYKRATNEKLFF. The full variable domain, with the rest looked up from reference TRBV5-5 and TRBJ1-4, is DAGVTQSPTHLIKTRGQQVTLRCSPISGHKSVSWYQQVLGQGPQFIFQYYEKEERGRGNFPDRFSARQFPNYSSELNVNALLLGDSALYLCASSGGYKRATNEKLFFGSGTQLSVL.

The V call is TRBV19, the J call TRBJ2-3; 11 bases agree with TRBD1. The ends lost 9 bases at V and 0 bases at J; junction bases unmatched: 5. This CDR3 contains 15 residues. The germline CDR1 and CDR2 sequences are LNHDA and SQIVND (reference sequence). The DNA of the CDR3 is TGTGCCAGCGGACAGGGGGCCGTAAGCACAGATACGCAGTATTTT. Translation: CASGQGAVSTDTQYF.

CDR3 DNA: TGTGCCAGCAGTCCGGACAGGGGTTGGGGCTACACCTTC. This gives the protein CASSPDRGWGYTF. The chain links TRBV3-1 (or the pseudogene TRBV3-2) to TRBJ1-2; 9 bases are a match to TRBD1. The CDR3 is 13 amino acids. Germline V CDR1 and CDR2: LGHDT, YNNKEL (reference sequence). After removal of 6 bases from V and 8 bases from J, the junction contained 7 bases not matched to a gene.

This chain joins TRBV5-1 and TRBJ2-5, with 7 bases aligning to TRBD1. Germline assignment: CDR1 SGHRS and CDR2 YFSETQ. CDR3 length: 13 amino acids. The J segment lost 3 bases and the V segment lost 2 bases, leaving 1 base of the junction unmatched. The DNA for the CDR3 is TGCGCCAGCAGCTTCGGGACAGAAGAGACCCAGTACTTC. This sequence encodes CASSFGTEETQYF.

The gene calls are TRBV4-2 and TRBJ2-3, with 9 bases aligning to TRBD1. CDR1 and CDR2 (germline): LGHNA, YNFKEQ. With V trimmed by 5 bases and J by 3 bases, 12 bases remained unmatched. The CDR3 is 17 residues long. CDR3 DNA: TGTGCCAGCAGCTACTCGACAACAGGGGGCGCAACAGATACGCAGTATTTT. Translation: CASSYSTTGGATDTQYF.

The CDR3 spells CASSQDLRTTGEAGGYTF. For the CDR3, the DNA is TGTGCCAGCAGCCAAGATCTTAGGACGACAGGGGAGGCGGGTGGCTACACCTTC. V gene TRBV4-2 combines with J gene TRBJ1-2; 8 nucleotides agree with TRBD1. V shed 0 bases and J 7 bases; nucleotides not matched to a gene: 16. The CDR3 is 18 amino acids. CDR1 and CDR2 (germline): LGHNA, YNFKEQ.

This CDR3 reads CASSYWRASNQPQHF. As DNA, the CDR3 is TGTGCCAGCAGTTACTGGAGGGCTAGCAATCAGCCCCAGCATTTT. This chain connects TRBV6-2 or TRBV6-3 to TRBJ1-5; no clear D. This CDR3 is built from 15 residues. V lost 1 base to trimming and J lost 0 bases, with 7 bases between them. Germline loops: CDR1 MNHEY, CDR2 SVGEGT.

The CDR3 here is CAITPTAISGANVLTF. For the CDR3, the DNA is TGTGCCATCACGCCGACAGCTATCTCTGGGGCCAACGTCCTGACTTTC. This chain connects TRBV10-3 to TRBJ2-6; D possibly corresponds to TRBD1 (5 bases). Germline V CDR1 and CDR2: ENHRY, SYGVKD. V was cut by 7 bases and J by 0 bases, with 13 bases left in between. CDR3 length: 16 residues.

This chain uses TRBV5-1 with TRBJ1-3; no reliable D call. Germline V gives CDR1 SGHRS, CDR2 YFSETQ. V lost 0 bases to trimming and J lost 0 bases, with 13 bases between them. CDR3 length equals 17 residues. The CDR3, as DNA: TGCGCCAGCAGCTTGGAGCCGGTCACCCGCTCTGGAAACACCATATATTTT. Translating gives CASSLEPVTRSGNTIYF.

This chain uses TRBV9 with TRBJ1-6; 8 bases fit TRBD1. CDR1 is SGDLS, CDR2 YYNGEE, per germline. Germline trimming cut 2 bases from V and 4 bases from J; bases unmatched to any gene: 2. This CDR3 comprises 15 residues. The CDR3 DNA reads TGTGCCAGCAGCGTGACAGGGGTTTATAATTCACCCCTCCACTTT. The encoded protein is CASSVTGVYNSPLHF.

The chain links TRBV21-1 to TRBJ2-1; TRBD2, the table's D call, lacks a check against the DNA. TRBV21-1 is flagged as a pseudogene. CDR3 size: 21 residues. The CDR3 region has the DNA TGTGCCAGCAGCTCAGAGGGGCCGGGGGGGCGTAGGTCTTGGGCCTACAATGAGCAGTTCTTC. Protein sequence: CASSSEGPGGRRSWAYNEQFF.

This clone was detected only once. The chain employs TRBV7-8 and TRBJ1-1, with D possibly TRBD1 on 6 matching bases. Germline values: CDR1 SGHVS, CDR2 FQNEAQ. The CDR3 runs 15 residues. The ends were cut back, 2 bases at V and 4 bases at J, with 14 bases in the middle. The CDR3 region has the DNA TGTGCCAGCAGCTTATCCCCACAGGGTCGCACTGAAGCTTTCTTT. Protein product: CASSLSPQGRTEAFF.

The J gene is TRBJ2-5, the V gene TRBV5-1, with D perhaps TRBD2 (5 bases). Germline CDR1 is SGHRS and CDR2 is YFSETQ. V was cut by 0 bases and J by 2 bases, with 8 bases left in between. The CDR3 contains 14 residues. The CDR3 bases are TGCGCCAGCAGCTTGGCTCTAGCACAAGAGACCCAGTACTTC. Its protein product is CASSLALAQETQYF.

The chain combines TRBV10-3 with TRBJ2-2; TRBD2 matches at 10 bases. The V gene end was trimmed by 6 bases and the J gene end by 0 bases; junction bases not matched to a gene: 7. The CDR3 contains 17 residues. Germline CDR1 is ENHRY and CDR2 is SYGVKD. The CDR3 is CAIRRLAGASNTGELFF. Here the CDR3 DNA reads TGTGCCATCAGACGGCTAGCGGGGGCCTCGAACACCGGGGAGCTGTTTTTT.

A single count supports this clone. The chain carries TRBV5-1 and TRBJ1-2; TRBD1 aligns across 7 bases. The CDR3 spans 17 residues. Germline CDR1 SGHRS, CDR2 YFSETQ. V shed 0 bases and J 1 base; nucleotides not matched to a gene: 9. The chain's CDR3 is CASSLASGGLVNYGYTF. CDR3 coding DNA: TGCGCCAGCAGCTTGGCCTCAGGGGGACTGGTTAACTATGGCTACACCTTC.

The chain links TRBV6-5 to TRBJ2-2, with D tentatively TRBD2 (6 bases). V was cut by 2 bases and J by 4 bases, with 14 bases left in between. Per the germline V gene, CDR1 is MNHEY and CDR2 is SVGAGI. CDR3 length equals 16 residues. In DNA, the CDR3 is TGTGCCAGCAGTTACGGTCCCGGGGGAAGCACCGGGGAGCTGTTTTTT. Protein: CASSYGPGGSTGELFF.

V usage is TRBV2 and J usage is TRBJ2-3; 9 nucleotides agree with TRBD2. The CDR3 is made up of 16 amino acids. The V gene end was trimmed by 1 base and the J gene end by 5 bases; junction bases not matched to a gene: 7. Looked up from germline, CDR1 is SNHLY and CDR2 is FYNNEI. CDR3 sequence (DNA): TGTGCCAGCAGTGAAGGCGGGGGGGCATTTGAAGATACGCAGTATTTT. It encodes CASSEGGGAFEDTQYF.

The rearrangement links TRBV7-9 to TRBJ1-1; D remains unclear. V gave up 1 base and J gave up 1 base, with 7 bases separating them. CDR1 and CDR2 from the germline V gene are SEHNR and FQNEAQ (reference sequence). This CDR3 is built from 14 residues. DNA of the CDR3: TGTGCCAGCAGCTTAGGTCCCGGGAACACTGAAGCTTTCTTT. This translates into CASSLGPGNTEAFF.

This rearrangement joins TRBV5-1 to TRBJ1-2; tentative D call: TRBD1 (6 bases). The CDR3 has 16 residues. CDR1 SGHRS and CDR2 YFSETQ come from the germline V gene. V was pared by 4 bases and J by 2 bases, with 18 bases between. The CDR3 sequence: CASSLLDSQLNYGYTF. The CDR3 DNA sequence: TGCGCCAGCAGCCTACTGGACAGCCAACTCAACTATGGCTACACCTTC.

The chain carries TRBV30 and TRBJ1-4; 9 bases map to TRBD1. The CDR3 is made up of 13 amino acids. Per the germline V gene, CDR1 is GTSNPN and CDR2 is SVGIG (reference sequence). The V gene end was trimmed by 8 bases and the J gene end by 8 bases; junction bases not matched to a gene: 9. CDR3 loop: CAARQGGREKLFF. CDR3 sequence (DNA): TGTGCCGCTAGACAGGGGGGGAGAGAAAAACTGTTTTTT. The variable domain in full, with the rest retrieved from reference TRBV30 and TRBJ1-4, is SQTIHQWPATLVQPVGSPLSLECTVEGTSNPNLYWYRQAAGRGLQLLFYSVGIGQISSEVPQNLSASRPQDRQFILSSKKLLLSDSGFYLCAARQGGREKLFFGSGTQLSVL.

The rearrangement links TRBV10-3 to TRBJ2-1; maybe TRBD2 (6 bases). V was clipped by 6 bases and J by 0 bases, with 30 bases between them. The CDR3 is 21 amino acids. Germline V CDR1 and CDR2: ENHRY, SYGVKD. The CDR3 here is CAISHSLTPERATRSYNEQFF. The CDR3 DNA follows: TGTGCCATCAGCCACAGCCTCACACCAGAGCGGGCAACTCGCTCCTACAATGAGCAGTTCTTC.